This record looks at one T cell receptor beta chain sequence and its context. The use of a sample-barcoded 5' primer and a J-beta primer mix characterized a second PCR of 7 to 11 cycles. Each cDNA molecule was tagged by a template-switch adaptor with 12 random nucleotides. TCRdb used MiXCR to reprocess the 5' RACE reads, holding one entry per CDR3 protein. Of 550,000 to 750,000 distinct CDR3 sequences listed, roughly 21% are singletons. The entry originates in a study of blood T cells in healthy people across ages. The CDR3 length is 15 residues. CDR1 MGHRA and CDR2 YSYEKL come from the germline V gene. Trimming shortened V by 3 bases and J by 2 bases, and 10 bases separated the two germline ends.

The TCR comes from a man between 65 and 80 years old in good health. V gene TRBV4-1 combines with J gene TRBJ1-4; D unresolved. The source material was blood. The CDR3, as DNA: TGCGCCAGCAGCCATCTGGCCGGGACTAATGAAAAACTGTTTTTT. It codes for CASSHLAGTNEKLFF.